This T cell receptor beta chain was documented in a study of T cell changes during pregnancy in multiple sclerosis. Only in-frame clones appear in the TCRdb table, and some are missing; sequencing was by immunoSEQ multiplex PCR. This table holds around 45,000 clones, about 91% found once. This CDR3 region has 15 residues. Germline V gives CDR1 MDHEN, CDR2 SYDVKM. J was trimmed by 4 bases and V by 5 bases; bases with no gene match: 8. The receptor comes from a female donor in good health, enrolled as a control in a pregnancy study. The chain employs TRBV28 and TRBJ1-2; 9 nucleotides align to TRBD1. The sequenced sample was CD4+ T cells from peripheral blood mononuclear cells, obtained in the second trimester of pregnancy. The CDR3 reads CASSLTGGAAYGYTF. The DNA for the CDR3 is TGTGCCAGCAGTCTTACAGGGGGCGCCGCCTATGGCTACACCTTC.